Reported below is one T cell receptor (beta chain). The assay was immunoSEQ multiplex PCR, and TCRdb's table has in-frame clones only and misses some. The table has around 50,000 clones, approximately 82% seen once; the top ten hold roughly 5.8%. This record belongs to a study of blood T cell repertoires in COVID-19. This CDR3 has 15 amino acids. Germline loops: CDR1 SGHAT, CDR2 FQNNGV. Trimming took off 5 bases at V and 0 bases at J, with 13 bases between the two ends. This chain links TRBV11-2 with TRBJ1-1; D is ambiguous. This receptor was taken from a woman in her fifties or sixties with acute COVID-19. The sequencing input was PBMCs or T cells enriched from blood (not recorded which). DNA for the CDR3: TGTGCCAGCAGCCTCTTCTCTATGATGAACACTGAAGCTTTCTTT. Residues: CASSLFSMMNTEAFF. The whole variable domain, filled in from reference TRBV11-2 and TRBJ1-1, reads EAGVAQSPRYKIIEKRQSVAFWCNPISGHATLYWYQQILGQGPKLLIQFQNNGVVDDSQLPKDRFSAERLKGVDSTLKIQPAKLEDSAVYLCASSLFSMMNTEAFFGQGTRLTVV.